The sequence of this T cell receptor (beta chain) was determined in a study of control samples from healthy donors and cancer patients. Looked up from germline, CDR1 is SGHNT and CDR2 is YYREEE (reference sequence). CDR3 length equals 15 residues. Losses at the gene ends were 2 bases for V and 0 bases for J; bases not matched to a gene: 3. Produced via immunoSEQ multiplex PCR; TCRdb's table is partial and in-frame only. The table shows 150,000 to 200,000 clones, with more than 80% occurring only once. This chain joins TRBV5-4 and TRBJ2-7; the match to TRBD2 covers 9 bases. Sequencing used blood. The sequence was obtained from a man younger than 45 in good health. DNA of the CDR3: TGTGCCAGCAGCTTCGGCGGGAGGGCCTCCTACGAGCAGTACTTC. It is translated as CASSFGGRASYEQYF.